This TCR beta chain was retrieved from a study of blood T cell repertoires in COVID-19. At the level of the study: From T cells, B-cell-depleted T cells, or PBMCs came the material, which was cDNA or gDNA.

Assay used: immunoSEQ multiplex PCR; TCRdb lists only in-frame clones, some missing. Found here are about 33,000 clones, just over 85% of them singletons; the top ten hold approximately 6.7%. Germline-derived CDR1 and CDR2 are WNHNN and SYGVQD (reference sequence). V lost 8 bases and J lost 9; bases outside the gene matches: 15. The CDR3 length is 15 residues. The gene calls are TRBV10-1 and TRBJ2-1; 8 nucleotides match TRBD2. Input material: peripheral blood. The source of this sequence is a human donor in a cohort sampled during active COVID-19. In DNA, the CDR3 is TGCGCCAGCGGCAACGGGACTAGAGGTAAAATTGAGCAGTTCTTC. Protein product: CASGNGTRGKIEQFF.